Presented here are 11 T cell receptor beta chains from one specimen sequenced in a study of blood T cell repertoires in COVID-19. Sequencing was performed with immunoSEQ multiplex PCR; in TCRdb, only in-frame clones are kept and a portion is missing. Seen here are approximately 280,000 clones, around 89% observed once, and the top ten hold roughly 5.1%. Sequencing was performed on peripheral blood. These receptors all stem from a middle-aged man with acute or convalescent COVID-19.

The gene calls are TRBV3-1 (or the pseudogene TRBV3-2) and TRBJ2-5; a possible D gene is TRBD2 (5 bases). V gave up 4 bases and J gave up 4 bases, with 7 bases separating them. Per germline, CDR1 LGHDT and CDR2 YNNKEL (reference sequence). This CDR3 comprises 12 residues. This chain's CDR3 is CASSLASETQYF. Here the CDR3 DNA reads TGTGCCAGCAGCCTAGCGTCAGAGACCCAGTACTTC.

This clone was found once. This chain joins TRBV16 and TRBJ2-7, with D perhaps matching TRBD2 (6 bases). Looked up from germline, CDR1 is KGHSY and CDR2 is FQNENV. The germline V and J ends were trimmed by 2 bases and 5 bases, with 13 bases remaining between them. The CDR3 consists of 14 residues. The CDR3 nucleotides are TGTGCCAGCAGCCAAACGGGGGTACTACACGAGCAGTACTTC. It encodes CASSQTGVLHEQYF.

V is TRBV21-1 and J is TRBJ2-2; the table calls TRBD2, which could not be checked here. TRBV21-1 is a pseudogene segment. This CDR3 spans 13 amino acids. The CDR3 DNA sequence: TGTGCCAGCAGCAAAGACGAGGCCGGGGAGCTGTTTTTT. Protein product: CASSKDEAGELFF.

The chain carries TRBV5-8 and TRBJ2-1; 13 nucleotides match TRBD2. CDR3 length equals 15 residues. Germline values: CDR1 SGHTS, CDR2 YDEGEE. V gave up 1 base and J gave up 9 bases; unmatched junction bases: 4. The CDR3 region has the DNA TGTGCCAGCAGCTTGCGACTAGCGGGGGGAATTGAGCAGTTCTTC. It yields the protein CASSLRLAGGIEQFF.

The chain links TRBV7-9 to TRBJ1-1; TRBD1 matches at 10 bases. The length of the CDR3 is 14 residues. Germline V gene lookup returns CDR1 SEHNR and CDR2 FQNEAQ (reference sequence). V lost 7 bases, J lost 3 bases, and 5 bases stayed unmatched. CDR3 nucleotides: TGTGCCAGCATCTTGACAGGGGGCTACACTGAAGCTTTCTTT. Amino acids: CASILTGGYTEAFF.

The V and J genes are TRBV5-1 and TRBJ1-1; 7 nucleotides line up with TRBD1. The V and J ends lost 4 bases and 3 bases, in that order; junction bases with no gene match: 6. The CDR3 is made up of 14 amino acids. In germline, CDR1 is SGHRS, CDR2 YFSETQ. The CDR3 DNA reads TGCGCCAGCAGCATCAGGGGGTTCGACACTGAAGCTTTCTTT. Its translation is CASSIRGFDTEAFF.

Only a few counts were recorded for this clone. The chain recombines TRBV6-2 or TRBV6-3 with TRBJ1-1; 7 bases agree with TRBD1. In germline, CDR1 is MNHEY, CDR2 SVGEGT. The junction had 5 bases not matched to a gene; V was cut back by 5 bases and J by 5 bases. The CDR3 is 13 amino acids. The CDR3 here is CASSRQGRTEAFF. The CDR3, as DNA: TGTGCCAGCAGTCGACAGGGTCGAACTGAAGCTTTCTTT.

Notes on this clone: This specimen includes other DNA sequences encoding the same CDR3. The chain uses TRBV7-2 and TRBJ1-2, with 10 bases that match TRBD1. Germline V gene sequence: CDR1 SGHTA, CDR2 FQGNSA. Losses at the gene ends were 5 bases for V and 5 bases for J; bases not matched to a gene: 5. The CDR3 loop spans 14 amino acids. The CDR3 coding sequence is TGTGCCAGCAGCCCCAGACAGGGGGCTTATGGCTACACCTTC. Residues: CASSPRQGAYGYTF.

This chain connects TRBV25-1 to TRBJ1-4; 11 bases fit TRBD1. Trimming removed 4 bases from V and 6 bases from J; junction bases left unmatched: 4. In germline, CDR1 is MGHDK, CDR2 SYGVNS. CDR3 length: 15 amino acids. The CDR3 region is CASSGWTGGDEKLFF. The CDR3 DNA reads as TGTGCCAGCAGTGGGTGGACAGGGGGCGATGAAAAACTGTTTTTT.

In DNA form, the CDR3 reads TGTGCCAGCAGTCTCAGTCGACAGTACTACAATGAGCAGTTCTTC. Translated, it gives CASSLSRQYYNEQFF. The chain combines TRBV6-5 with TRBJ2-1; a possible D gene is TRBD1 (5 bases). The CDR3 runs 15 residues. V lost 5 bases and J 3 bases, leaving 14 bases between the germline ends. CDR1 is MNHEY, CDR2 SVGAGI, per germline.

The chain combines TRBV6-6 with TRBJ2-7; 10 nucleotides align to TRBD1. V lost 10 bases to trimming and J lost 3 bases; unmatched junction nucleotides: 6. Germline CDR1 is MNHNY and CDR2 is SVGAGI (reference sequence). The CDR3 consists of 13 residues. The CDR3 sequence: CATRGQGNYEQYF. CDR3 bases: TGTGCCACCCGGGGACAGGGGAACTACGAGCAGTACTTC.